The clone carrying this T cell receptor (beta chain) was detected a few times. As yet, its antigen is unknown. The sample belongs to a study of human T cells and chemical hapten exposure. General study findings and limits: Alopecia was present in the donors, so their immune response may differ from healthy people's.

Described time point: patch test 1, 2 weeks after DPC sensitization. The treatment is: therapeutic diphenylcyclopropenone sensitization with weekly scalp DPC. V was trimmed by 4 bases and J by 3 bases, leaving 15 bases between them. Germline lookup yields CDR1 DFQATT and CDR2 SNEGSKA (reference sequence). This CDR3 is 15 amino acids long. TCRdb called the RACE reads again in MiXCR, with one record for every CDR3 protein. The table shows 100,000 or so distinct CDR3 sequences, with about 10% occurring only once. This specimen was whole blood, taken in connection with sensitization to the hapten diphenylcyclopropenone (DPC). This TCR came from a woman aged 40 to 50 with alopecia areata. Some clones in this sample may be carry-over from other donors' samples. This chain joins TRBV20-1 and TRBJ1-4, with D possibly TRBD1 on 6 matching bases. This CDR3 is CSAKDSLRANEKLFF. CDR3 DNA: TGCAGTGCTAAGGACAGTCTACGGGCTAATGAAAAACTGTTTTTT.